Sequencing of this TCR beta chain was carried out in a study of cytomegalovirus exposure and HLA in healthy donors. Overall study context: A prior study identified 110 million or so unique TCR beta sequences from about 180 million T cells.

Healthy people donating bone marrow made up the donors. Overall study findings and caveats: TCR sequences were mostly rare, though some public TCRs occurred in many donors. A later analysis reported that several of the most significant clusters appeared to be linked to common viral pathogens, among them Epstein-Barr virus.

Details on this clone: The antigen is unknown.

PCR was performed using 60 Vbeta and 13 Jbeta primers. Assay: immunoSEQ multiplex PCR; the TCRdb copy retains only in-frame clones and omits some. This table has 100,000 to 150,000 clones, approximately 80% appearing once. CDR1 and CDR2 from the germline V gene are KGHSH and LQKENI. The CDR3 runs 15 residues. The J segment lost 6 bases and the V segment lost 3 bases, leaving 11 bases of the junction unmatched. Sequenced: PBMCs. The rearrangement uses TRBV18 and TRBJ2-7; TRBD2 agrees at 7 bases. The receptor was derived from a man between 25 and 39 years old in good health and CMV-seropositive. The CDR3, as DNA: TGTGCCAGCTCACCCTCCGGACTAGGGGCAGGCGAGCAGTACTTC. Its translation: CASSPSGLGAGEQYF.